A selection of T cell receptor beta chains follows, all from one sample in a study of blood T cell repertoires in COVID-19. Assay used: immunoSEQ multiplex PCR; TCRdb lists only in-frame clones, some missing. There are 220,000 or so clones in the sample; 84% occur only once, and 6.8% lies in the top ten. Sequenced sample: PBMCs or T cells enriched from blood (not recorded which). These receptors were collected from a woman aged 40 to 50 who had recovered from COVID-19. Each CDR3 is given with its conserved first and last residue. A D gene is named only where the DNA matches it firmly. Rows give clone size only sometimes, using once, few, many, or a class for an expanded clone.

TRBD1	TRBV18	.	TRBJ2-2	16	TGTGCCAGCTCTCCTATGACAGGGGATAACACCGGGGAGCTGTTTTTT	CASSPMTGDNTGELFF
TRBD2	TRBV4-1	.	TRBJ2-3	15	TGCGCCAGCAGCCTCTCTTTCTCGGGAGGGGATACGCAGTATTTT	CASSLSFSGGDTQYF
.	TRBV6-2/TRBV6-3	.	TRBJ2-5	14	TGTGCCAGCAGTTACTCGAGGGCGGGGGAGACCCAGTACTTC	CASSYSRAGETQYF
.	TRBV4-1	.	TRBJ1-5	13	TGCGCCAGCAGCCAAGAGCGAGATCAGCCCCAGCATTTT	CASSQERDQPQHF
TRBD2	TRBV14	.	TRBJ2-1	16	TGTGCCAGCAGCGGATTGCGGGGGGGACTCTACAATGAGCAGTTCTTC	CASSGLRGGLYNEQFF
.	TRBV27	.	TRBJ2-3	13	TGTGCCAGCAGTTCTTTCCGCACAGATACGCAGTATTTT	CASSSFRTDTQYF
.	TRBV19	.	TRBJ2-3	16	TGTGCCAGTAGTATAGAGTCGACACAGAGCACAGATACGCAGTATTTT	CASSIESTQSTDTQYF
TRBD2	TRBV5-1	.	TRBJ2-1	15	TGCGCCAGCAGCGTCCCCGCGGGGGTACACAATGAGCAGTTCTTC	CASSVPAGVHNEQFF
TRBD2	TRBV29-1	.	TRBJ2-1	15	TGCAGCGTTGAGAATCTAGCGGGAGACGTCGATGAGCAGTTCTTC	CSVENLAGDVDEQFF
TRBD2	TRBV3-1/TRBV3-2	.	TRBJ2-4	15	TGTGCCAGCAGCCTTCTAGCGGGAGGGCGGGACATTCAGTACTTC	CASSLLAGGRDIQYF
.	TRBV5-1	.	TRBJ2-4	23	TGCGCCAGCAGGCCACCGGGACTCAATAAAGGGCCGGACTACCGACTAGCCAAAAACATTCAGTACTTC	CASRPPGLNKGPDYRLAKNIQYF
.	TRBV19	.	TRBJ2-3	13	TGTGCCAGTAGTACGGGACACTCAGATACGCAGTATTTT	CASSTGHSDTQYF
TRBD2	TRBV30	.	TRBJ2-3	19	TGTGCCTGGAGTTTGGGACTAGCGGTTTTTTTGACTAGCACAGATACGCAGTATTTT	CAWSLGLAVFLTSTDTQYF
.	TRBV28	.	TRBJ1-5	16	TGTGCCAGCAGTTTCGGAGGGGCCGCGTCCTATCAGCCCCAGCATTTT	CASSFGGAASYQPQHF
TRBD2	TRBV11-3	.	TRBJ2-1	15	TGTGCCAGCAGCTTAGGAGGGAGGGACTACAATGAGCAGTTCTTC	CASSLGGRDYNEQFF
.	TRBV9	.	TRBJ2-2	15	TGTGCCAGCAGCGGCCCCGGGACAAACACCGGGGAGCTGTTTTTT	CASSGPGTNTGELFF
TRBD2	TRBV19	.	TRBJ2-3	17	TGTGCCAGTAGTGGTCGGTTTAGCGGGAGAGTTGCAGATACGCAGTATTTT	CASSGRFSGRVADTQYF
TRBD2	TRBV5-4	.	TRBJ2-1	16	TGTGCCAGCAGCTCGACCAGGGGACTAGCAGGTAATGAGCAGTTCTTC	CASSSTRGLAGNEQFF
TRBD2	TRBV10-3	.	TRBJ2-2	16	TGTGCCATCAGTGGTCTAGCGGGAGGGGACACCGGGGAGCTGTTTTTT	CAISGLAGGDTGELFF
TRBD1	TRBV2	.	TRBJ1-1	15	TGTGCCACTGAGAGGGACAGGGCAATGAACACTGAAGCTTTCTTT	CATERDRAMNTEAFF
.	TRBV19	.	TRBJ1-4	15	TGTGCCAGTACCCAGCAGGGAGGGACGGTTGAAAAACTGTTTTTT	CASTQQGGTVEKLFF
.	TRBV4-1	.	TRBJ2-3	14	TGCGCCAGCAGCCAGGCAGGGTTGCCAGATACGCAGTATTTT	CASSQAGLPDTQYF
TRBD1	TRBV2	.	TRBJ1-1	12	TGTGCCAGCAGGGACAGGGGGACTGAAGCTTTCTTT	CASRDRGTEAFF
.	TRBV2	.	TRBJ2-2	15	TGTGCCAGCAGTCAGGACACCGCGAACACCGGGGAGCTGTTTTTT	CASSQDTANTGELFF
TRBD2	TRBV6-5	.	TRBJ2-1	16	TGTGCCAGCAGTTGGGTCACTAGCGGGAACTCCAATGAGCAGTTCTTC	CASSWVTSGNSNEQFF
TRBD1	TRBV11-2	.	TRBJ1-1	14	TGTGCCAGCAGCCCCGGACAGGGGAACACTGAAGCTTTCTTT	CASSPGQGNTEAFF
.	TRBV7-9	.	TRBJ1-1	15	TGTGCCAGCAGCTTCTGGGAGGGTCGTTTCACTGAAGCTTTCTTT	CASSFWEGRFTEAFF
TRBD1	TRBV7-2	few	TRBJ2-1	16	TGTGCCAGCAGCTTATCAATCAGGGGGCGAAAGGTAGAGCAGTTCTTC	CASSLSIRGRKVEQFF